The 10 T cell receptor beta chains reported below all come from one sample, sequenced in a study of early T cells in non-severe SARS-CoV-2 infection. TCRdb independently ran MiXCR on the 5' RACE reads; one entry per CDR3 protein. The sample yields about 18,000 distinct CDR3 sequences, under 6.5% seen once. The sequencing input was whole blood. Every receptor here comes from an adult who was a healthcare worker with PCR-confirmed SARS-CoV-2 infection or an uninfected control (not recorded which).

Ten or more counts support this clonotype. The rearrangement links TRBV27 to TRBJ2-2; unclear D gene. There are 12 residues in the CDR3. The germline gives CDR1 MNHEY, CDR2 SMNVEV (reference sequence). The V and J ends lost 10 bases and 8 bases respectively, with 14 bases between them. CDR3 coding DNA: TGTGCCACCCGGGCCAGGATTGGGGAGCTGTTTTTT. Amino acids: CATRARIGELFF.

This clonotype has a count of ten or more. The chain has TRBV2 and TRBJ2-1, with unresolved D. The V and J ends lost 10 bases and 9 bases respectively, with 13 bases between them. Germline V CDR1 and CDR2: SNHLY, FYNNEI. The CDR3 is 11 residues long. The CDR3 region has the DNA TGTGCCACCCAAAACAAGGGTGAGCAGTTCTTC. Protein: CATQNKGEQFF.

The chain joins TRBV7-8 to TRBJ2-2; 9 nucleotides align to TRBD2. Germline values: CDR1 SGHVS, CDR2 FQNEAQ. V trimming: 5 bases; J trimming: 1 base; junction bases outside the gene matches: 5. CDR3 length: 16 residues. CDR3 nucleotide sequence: TGTGCCAGCAGCCGATTAGCGGGAGTGAACACCGGGGAGCTGTTTTTT. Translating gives CASSRLAGVNTGELFF. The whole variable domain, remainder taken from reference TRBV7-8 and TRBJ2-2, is GAGVSQSPRYKVAKRGQDVALRCDPISGHVSLFWYQQALGQGPEFLTYFQNEAQLDKSGLPSDRFFAERPEGSVSTLKIQRTQQEDSAVYLCASSRLAGVNTGELFFGEGSRLTVL.

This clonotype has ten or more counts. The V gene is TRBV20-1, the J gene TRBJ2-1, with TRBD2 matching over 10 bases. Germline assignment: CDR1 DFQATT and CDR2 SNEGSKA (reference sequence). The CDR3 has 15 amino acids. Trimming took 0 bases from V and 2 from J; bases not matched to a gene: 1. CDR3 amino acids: CSARDGTSAYNEQFF. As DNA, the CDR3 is TGCAGTGCTAGAGATGGGACTAGCGCCTACAATGAGCAGTTCTTC.

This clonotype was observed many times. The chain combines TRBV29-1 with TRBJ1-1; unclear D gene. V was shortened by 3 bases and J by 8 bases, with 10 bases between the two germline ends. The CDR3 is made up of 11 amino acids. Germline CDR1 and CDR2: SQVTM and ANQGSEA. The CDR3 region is CSVDEALEAFF. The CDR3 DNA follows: TGCAGCGTTGATGAGGCTTTAGAAGCTTTCTTT.

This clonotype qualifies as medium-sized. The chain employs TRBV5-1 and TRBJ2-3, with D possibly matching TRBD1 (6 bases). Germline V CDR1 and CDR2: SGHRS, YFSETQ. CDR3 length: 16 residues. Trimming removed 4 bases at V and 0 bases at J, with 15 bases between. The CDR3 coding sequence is TGCGCCAGCAGCCTAATGACAGGCACGAGCACAGATACGCAGTATTTT. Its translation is CASSLMTGTSTDTQYF.

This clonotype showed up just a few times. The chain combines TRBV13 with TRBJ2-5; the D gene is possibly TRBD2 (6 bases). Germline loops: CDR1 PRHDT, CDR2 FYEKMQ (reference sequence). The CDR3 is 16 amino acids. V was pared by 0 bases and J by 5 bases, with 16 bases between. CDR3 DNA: TGTGCCAGCAGCTTAGGCCTGGGGGGACTTCGCGAGACCCAGTACTTC. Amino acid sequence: CASSLGLGGLRETQYF.

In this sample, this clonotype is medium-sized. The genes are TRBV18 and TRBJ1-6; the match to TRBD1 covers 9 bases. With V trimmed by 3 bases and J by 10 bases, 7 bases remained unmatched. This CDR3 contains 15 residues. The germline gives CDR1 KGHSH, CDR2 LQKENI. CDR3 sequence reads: CASSPEQGAESPLHF. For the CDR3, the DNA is TGTGCCAGCTCACCGGAACAGGGGGCGGAATCACCCCTCCACTTT.

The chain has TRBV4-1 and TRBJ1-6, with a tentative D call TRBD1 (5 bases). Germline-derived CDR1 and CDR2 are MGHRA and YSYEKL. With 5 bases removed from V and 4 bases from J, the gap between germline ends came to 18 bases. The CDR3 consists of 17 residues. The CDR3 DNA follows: TGCGCCAGCAGCACTACCTCCGACAGTCTATATAATTCACCCCTCCACTTT. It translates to CASSTTSDSLYNSPLHF.

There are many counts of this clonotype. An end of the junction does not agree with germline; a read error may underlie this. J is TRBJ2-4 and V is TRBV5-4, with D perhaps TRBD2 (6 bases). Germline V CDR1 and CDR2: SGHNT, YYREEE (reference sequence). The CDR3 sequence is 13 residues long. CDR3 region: CASNLGGDGIQYF. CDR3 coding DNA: TGTGCCAGCAACTTGGGGGGAGATGGAATTCAGTACTTC.